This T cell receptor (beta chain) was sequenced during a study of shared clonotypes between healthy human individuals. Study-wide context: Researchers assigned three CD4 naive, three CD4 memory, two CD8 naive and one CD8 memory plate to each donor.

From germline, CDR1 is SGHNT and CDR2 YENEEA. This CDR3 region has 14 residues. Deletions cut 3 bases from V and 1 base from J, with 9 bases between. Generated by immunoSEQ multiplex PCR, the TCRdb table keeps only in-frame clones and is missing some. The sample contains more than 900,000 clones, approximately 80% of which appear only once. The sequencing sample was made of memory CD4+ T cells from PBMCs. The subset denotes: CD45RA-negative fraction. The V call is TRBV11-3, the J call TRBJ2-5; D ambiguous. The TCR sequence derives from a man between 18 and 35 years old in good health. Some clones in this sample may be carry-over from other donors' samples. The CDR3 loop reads CASSFRATQETQYF. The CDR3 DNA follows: TGTGCCAGCAGCTTTCGGGCAACCCAAGAGACCCAGTACTTC.